These 14 T cell receptor beta chains were sequenced from one sample in a study of blood T cell repertoires in COVID-19. The data were produced by immunoSEQ multiplex PCR, yet TCRdb's version contains in-frame clones alone and is incomplete. This sample has fewer than 120,000 clones; 82% occur once, and the top ten carry 16%. Material: peripheral blood. These TCRs come from a woman in her sixties or seventies with acute or convalescent COVID-19.

This chain connects TRBV28 to TRBJ2-7; the match to TRBD1 covers 10 bases. The CDR3 length is 17 residues. CDR1 and CDR2 (germline): MDHEN, SYDVKM. V lost 3 bases, J lost 4 bases, and 12 bases stayed unmatched. This CDR3 is CASSFSTGTGVEYEQYF. The CDR3 DNA reads TGTGCCAGCAGTTTTTCAACCGGGACAGGGGTCGAGTACGAGCAGTACTTC.

This clone has only a few counts. This chain links TRBV19 with TRBJ2-1; 16 nucleotides align to TRBD2. Germline assignment: CDR1 LNHDA and CDR2 SQIVND (reference sequence). Trimming cost V 6 bases and J 7 bases; bases outside gene matches: 9. The CDR3 is 17 residues long. The CDR3 sequence: CASRAPGLAGGRNEQFF. The DNA for the CDR3 is TGTGCCAGTAGAGCTCCGGGACTAGCGGGGGGGAGAAATGAGCAGTTCTTC.

This chain joins TRBV28 and TRBJ2-5; 7 bases are a match to TRBD2. Trimming cost V 6 bases and J 4 bases; bases outside gene matches: 8. CDR3 size: 14 residues. The germline gives CDR1 MDHEN, CDR2 SYDVKM. CDR3: CASSPATGGETQYF. The CDR3 DNA follows: TGTGCCAGCAGCCCCGCCACGGGGGGAGAGACCCAGTACTTC.

This clone appeared a single time. The chain uses TRBV5-4 and TRBJ2-2, with unresolved D. V lost 4 bases and J lost 5, with 9 bases in between. The CDR3 spans 13 residues. CDR1 and CDR2 (germline): SGHNT, YYREEE (reference sequence). The CDR3 protein is CASSRDWTGELFF. Here the CDR3 DNA reads TGTGCCAGCAGCCGAGACTGGACCGGGGAGCTGTTTTTT.

The V gene is TRBV15, the J gene TRBJ2-1; TRBD1 might be the D (6 bases). Looked up from germline, CDR1 is LNHNV and CDR2 is YYDKDF (reference sequence). CDR3 size: 13 residues. With 0 bases removed from V and 12 bases from J, the gap between germline ends came to 12 bases. CDR3 sequence: CATSREGGFGQFF. CDR3 bases: TGTGCCACCAGCAGAGAAGGGGGTTTTGGGCAGTTCTTC.

This rearrangement joins TRBV5-6 to TRBJ2-7; maybe TRBD1 (5 bases). Germline V lookup: CDR1 SGHDT, CDR2 YYEEEE. The CDR3 loop spans 13 amino acids. V lost 1 base and J lost 2, with 7 bases in between. CDR3 amino acids: CASSLQGTYEQYF. The CDR3 region has the DNA TGTGCCAGCAGCTTGCAGGGAACCTACGAGCAGTACTTC.

This clone was seen once. J is TRBJ1-2 and V is TRBV4-2, with TRBD1 matching over 9 bases. The V and J ends lost 0 bases and 7 bases, in that order; junction bases with no gene match: 9. The CDR3 is 16 residues long. Per the germline V gene, CDR1 is LGHNA and CDR2 is YNFKEQ. CDR3 in DNA: TGTGCCAGCAGCCAAGAAGGGACAGGGACCCATGGTGGCTACACCTTC. Translated: CASSQEGTGTHGGYTF.

The chain joins TRBV5-1 to TRBJ1-3; a weak D match, TRBD1 (5 bases). The CDR3 has 16 amino acids. V was cut by 0 bases and J by 0 bases, with 10 bases left in between. In germline, CDR1 is SGHRS, CDR2 YFSETQ. CDR3 nucleotide sequence: TGCGCCAGCAGCTTGGTTGCAGGGCCCTCTGGAAACACCATATATTTT. It is translated as CASSLVAGPSGNTIYF. Based on the CDR3 plus reference TRBV5-1 and TRBJ1-3, the full variable domain is KAGVTQTPRYLIKTRGQQVTLSCSPISGHRSVSWYQQTPGQGLQFLFEYFSETQRNKGNFPGRFSGRQFSNSRSEMNVSTLELGDSALYLCASSLVAGPSGNTIYFGEGSWLTVV.

The chain combines TRBV7-9 with TRBJ1-1, with 9 bases that match TRBD1. CDR3 length: 15 residues. With V trimmed by 2 bases and J by 7 bases, 8 bases remained unmatched. Germline V gene lookup returns CDR1 SEHNR and CDR2 FQNEAQ (reference sequence). This chain's CDR3 is CASSLSTGGNYEAFF. CDR3 nucleotides: TGTGCCAGCAGCTTATCGACAGGGGGTAATTATGAAGCTTTCTTT.

The count of this clone is one. The chain links TRBV9 to TRBJ2-7, with 7 nucleotides matching TRBD2. Germline CDR1 is SGDLS and CDR2 is YYNGEE. The ends lost 6 bases at V and 0 bases at J; junction bases unmatched: 6. CDR3 length: 14 residues. CDR3 nucleotide sequence: TGTGCCAGCAAGATCGCGGGAGACTCCTACGAGCAGTACTTC. Encoded protein: CASKIAGDSYEQYF.

The V call is TRBV19, the J call TRBJ1-1, with D possibly matching TRBD1 (5 bases). The CDR3 is 13 residues long. In germline, CDR1 is LNHDA, CDR2 SQIVND (reference sequence). The ends were cut back, 6 bases at V and 4 bases at J, with 12 bases in the middle. CDR3 coding DNA: TGTGCCAGTAGAGAACAGGTGAGCACTGAAGCTTTCTTT. It codes for CASREQVSTEAFF.

The chain couples TRBV7-9 to TRBJ1-3; D is uncertain. Germline assignment: CDR1 SEHNR and CDR2 FQNEAQ (reference sequence). Trimming stripped 2 bases from V and 0 bases from J, with 5 bases between. The CDR3 runs to 14 residues. As DNA, the CDR3 is TGTGCCAGCAGCTTAACAAGCTCTGGAAACACCATATATTTT. Translation: CASSLTSSGNTIYF.

The chain carries TRBV6-6 and TRBJ2-5, with 7 bases matching TRBD1. This CDR3 is built from 15 residues. Losses at the gene ends were 3 bases for V and 2 bases for J; bases not matched to a gene: 6. From germline, CDR1 is MNHNY and CDR2 SVGAGI (reference sequence). The chain's CDR3 is CASSYFGTAQETQYF. The CDR3 DNA is TGTGCCAGCAGTTATTTCGGGACAGCGCAAGAGACCCAGTACTTC.

The chain combines TRBV2 with TRBJ1-5; 7 bases match TRBD1. The trim removed 5 bases at V and 4 bases at J, leaving 5 bases unmatched. The germline gives CDR1 SNHLY, CDR2 FYNNEI. The CDR3 spans 14 residues. CDR3 residues: CASSTRQGNQPQHF. In DNA form, the CDR3 reads TGTGCCAGCAGTACCCGACAGGGAAATCAGCCCCAGCATTTT.